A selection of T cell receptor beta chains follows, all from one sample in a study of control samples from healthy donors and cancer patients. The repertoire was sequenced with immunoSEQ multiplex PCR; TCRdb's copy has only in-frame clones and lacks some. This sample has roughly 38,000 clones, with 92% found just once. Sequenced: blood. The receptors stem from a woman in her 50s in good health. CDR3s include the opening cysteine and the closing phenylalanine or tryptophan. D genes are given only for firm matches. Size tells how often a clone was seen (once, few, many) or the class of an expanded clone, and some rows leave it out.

CDR3 DNA: TGCAGCGTTGATGGGTGGATTAGGACTGAAGCTTTCTTT
CDR3 protein: CSVDGWIRTEAFF
V gene: TRBV29-1
J gene: TRBJ1-1
D gene: -
clone size: -

CDR3 DNA: TGTGCCAGTTCCCCGGACAGCATCCGTGGGGAGACCCAGTACTTC
CDR3 protein: CASSPDSIRGETQYF
V gene: TRBV19
J gene: TRBJ2-5
D gene: -
clone size: -

CDR3 DNA: TGCGCCAGCAGCCAGCAGAGCACAGATACGCAGTATTTT
CDR3 protein: CASSQQSTDTQYF
V gene: TRBV4-3
J gene: TRBJ2-3
D gene: -
clone size: -

CDR3 DNA: TGTGCCAGCAGCGTAGAGGGAGGTGAGCAGTTCTTC
CDR3 protein: CASSVEGGEQFF
V gene: TRBV9
J gene: TRBJ2-1
D gene: -
clone size: -

CDR3 DNA: TGCAGCGTTGCGGTATCTAGCGGGGGCACCTACGAGCAGTACTTC
CDR3 protein: CSVAVSSGGTYEQYF
V gene: TRBV29-1
J gene: TRBJ2-7
D gene: TRBD2
clone size: -

CDR3 DNA: TGTGCCAGCAGCTCAGGACAGGGTTATGATAATGAAAAACTGTTTTTT
CDR3 protein: CASSSGQGYDNEKLFF
V gene: TRBV5-4
J gene: TRBJ1-4
D gene: TRBD1
clone size: -

CDR3 DNA: TGTGCTAGTGGTCAGATAAGCGGGGGGGGTACGCAGTATTTT
CDR3 protein: CASGQISGGGTQYF
V gene: TRBV12-5
J gene: TRBJ2-3
D gene: TRBD2
clone size: once

CDR3 DNA: TGCGCCAGCAGCTCCCAGCGGGGGCACTCCTACGAGCAGTACTTC
CDR3 protein: CASSSQRGHSYEQYF
V gene: TRBV5-1
J gene: TRBJ2-7
D gene: TRBD2
clone size: -

CDR3 DNA: TGTGCCAGCAGTAAGCGCACCGGGGAGCTGTTTTTT
CDR3 protein: CASSKRTGELFF
V gene: TRBV12-3/TRBV12-4
J gene: TRBJ2-2
D gene: -
clone size: once

CDR3 DNA: TGTGCCATCCGAGCGGAACTTAATTCAGATACGCAGTATTTT
CDR3 protein: CAIRAELNSDTQYF
V gene: TRBV28
J gene: TRBJ2-3
D gene: -
clone size: few

CDR3 DNA: TGTGCCAGCAGCTTCGTGTGGGGAGACGCGACAGGGGAGCAGTTCTTC
CDR3 protein: CASSFVWGDATGEQFF
V gene: TRBV5-8
J gene: TRBJ2-1
D gene: TRBD1
clone size: -

CDR3 DNA: TGTGCCAGCAGTCCCTTACGGGAGGGGACCCAGTACTTC
CDR3 protein: CASSPLREGTQYF
V gene: TRBV12-3/TRBV12-4
J gene: TRBJ2-5
D gene: TRBD2
clone size: -

CDR3 DNA: TGCGCCAGCAGCATGACGACGGAAGGGGAGCTGTTTTTT
CDR3 protein: CASSMTTEGELFF
V gene: TRBV5-1
J gene: TRBJ2-2
D gene: -
clone size: -

CDR3 DNA: TGTGCCAGCAGCTTAGCCGGGCACTTTACCGGGGAGCTGTTTTTT
CDR3 protein: CASSLAGHFTGELFF
V gene: TRBV7-8
J gene: TRBJ2-2
D gene: -
clone size: -

CDR3 DNA: TGTGCCAGCAGGGCGGGTAATTCACCCCTCCACTTT
CDR3 protein: CASRAGNSPLHF
V gene: TRBV6-6
J gene: TRBJ1-6
D gene: -
clone size: -

CDR3 DNA: TGCGCCAGCAGTGAGGGGGTTGTCTATGGCTACACCTTC
CDR3 protein: CASSEGVVYGYTF
V gene: TRBV10-2
J gene: TRBJ1-2
D gene: -
clone size: -

CDR3 DNA: TGTGCCAGCTCACCGGGAATAGGACGGGGGGCGAGGGAGCAGTACTTC
CDR3 protein: CASSPGIGRGAREQYF
V gene: TRBV18
J gene: TRBJ2-7
D gene: -
clone size: -

CDR3 DNA: TGTGCCAATTCCTGCGCTGAGCAGTTCTTC
CDR3 protein: CANSCAEQFF
V gene: TRBV19
J gene: TRBJ2-1
D gene: -
clone size: -

CDR3 DNA: TGTGCCAGTAGTGCCTCGACAGGGGTCGGCTCTGGGGCCAACGTCCTGACTTTC
CDR3 protein: CASSASTGVGSGANVLTF
V gene: TRBV19
J gene: TRBJ2-6
D gene: TRBD1
clone size: -

CDR3 DNA: TGTGCCAGTAGGCACCGACAGGGGGCGAGTAATTCACCCCTCCACTTT
CDR3 protein: CASRHRQGASNSPLHF
V gene: TRBV19
J gene: TRBJ1-6
D gene: TRBD1
clone size: -

CDR3 DNA: TGCGCCAGCAGCCAATCAACCGGGACAGGGGACACTGAAGCTTTCTTT
CDR3 protein: CASSQSTGTGDTEAFF
V gene: TRBV4-1
J gene: TRBJ1-1
D gene: TRBD1
clone size: -

CDR3 DNA: TGTGCCAGCAGCCCTCGGACGGTGGGGCACACTGAAGCTTTCTTT
CDR3 protein: CASSPRTVGHTEAFF
V gene: TRBV5-4
J gene: TRBJ1-1
D gene: -
clone size: -

CDR3 DNA: TGTGCCAGCAGTGACTCGACGCGGGGAAGCTACACCTTC
CDR3 protein: CASSDSTRGSYTF
V gene: TRBV6-4
J gene: TRBJ1-2
D gene: -
clone size: -

CDR3 DNA: TGTGCCAGCTCACCACGGCGGCAGGATAATGAAAAACTGTTTTTT
CDR3 protein: CASSPRRQDNEKLFF
V gene: TRBV18
J gene: TRBJ1-4
D gene: -
clone size: -